This T cell receptor (beta chain) came from a study of response to subunit inactivated influenza vaccine. TCRdb called the RT-PCR reads again in MiXCR, with one record for every CDR3 protein. The sample yields 450,000 to 550,000 distinct CDR3 sequences, roughly 25% seen once. This CDR3 contains 16 residues. This clonotype was detected a few times. V and J are TRBV21-1 and TRBJ2-7; the D call in the table, TRBD1, was not verified against the DNA. TRBV21-1 is marked as a pseudogene. This receptor was identified in a man in his forties or fifties who received an inactivated influenza vaccine. The specimen comprised CD4+ T cells sorted from PBMCs, sampled less than 6 days after vaccination. CDR3 nucleotide sequence: TGTGCCAGCAGCAAAGTGACAGGGGTCGGTCCCTACGAGCAGTACTTC. Translated, it gives CASSKVTGVGPYEQYF.